Below, one T cell receptor (beta chain) is given with its context. In the original analysis: Nucleated cell counts were estimated from reference gene primer amplification. This table comes from immunoSEQ multiplex PCR, and its TCRdb copy is limited to in-frame clones, with some not included. The V and J calls and clone size are taken from that table; D and trimming were inferred from the DNA. The sample consists of 450,000 or so clones, nearly 90% of them appearing once. During active infection, Seattle patients enrolled and were then monitored through disease. There are 14 residues in the CDR3. CDR1 and CDR2 (germline): SGHKS, YYEKEE (reference sequence). Trimming shortened V by 4 bases and J by 2 bases, and 12 bases separated the two germline ends. This sample was taken from a study of blood T cell repertoires in COVID-19. On the study more broadly: Samples representing acute and convalescent COVID-19 were sourced from the United States, Italy and Spain. PBMCs, B-cell-depleted T cells, or T cells were the source of the cDNA or gDNA that made up the material.

The material sequenced was peripheral blood. The V gene is TRBV5-5, the J gene TRBJ1-2; the D gene is possibly TRBD1 (5 bases). The source of this sequence is a man younger than 35 with COVID-19, enrolled during active disease. The DNA for the CDR3 is TGTGCCAGCAGCCCTGGACAAGCCAACTATGGCTACACCTTC. It encodes CASSPGQANYGYTF.